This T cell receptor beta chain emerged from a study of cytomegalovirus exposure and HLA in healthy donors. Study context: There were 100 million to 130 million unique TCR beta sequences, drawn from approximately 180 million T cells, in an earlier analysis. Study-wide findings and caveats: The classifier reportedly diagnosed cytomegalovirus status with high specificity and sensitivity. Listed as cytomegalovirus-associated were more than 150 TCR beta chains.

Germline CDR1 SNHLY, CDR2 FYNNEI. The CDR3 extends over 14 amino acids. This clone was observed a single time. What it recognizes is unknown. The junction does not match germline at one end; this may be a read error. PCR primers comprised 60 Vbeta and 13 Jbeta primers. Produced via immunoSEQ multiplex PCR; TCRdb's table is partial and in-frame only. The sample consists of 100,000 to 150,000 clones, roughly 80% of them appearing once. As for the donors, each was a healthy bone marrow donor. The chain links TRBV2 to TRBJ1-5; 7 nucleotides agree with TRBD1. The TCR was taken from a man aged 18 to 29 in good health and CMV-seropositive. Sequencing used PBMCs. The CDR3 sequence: CAGRAQGVYQPQHF. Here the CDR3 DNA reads TGTGCCGGCAGGGCTCAGGGGGTCTATCAGCCCCAGCATTTT.